The T cell receptor beta chain described here comes from a study of blood T cell repertoires in COVID-19. For the study at large: In each case, the material was cDNA or gDNA derived from T cells, B-cell-depleted T cells, or PBMCs.

The V gene end was trimmed by 6 bases and the J gene end by 4 bases; junction bases not matched to a gene: 7. The germline gives CDR1 WSHSY, CDR2 SAAADI. The CDR3 runs 15 residues. Under the authors' procedure: Estimation of nucleated cell counts relied on the amplification of reference gene primers. Libraries were prepared by immunoSEQ multiplex PCR; TCRdb keeps only in-frame clonotypes and omits some of them. That table furnishes V, J and clone size, whereas the DNA furnished D and trimming. This table has under 300,000 clones, 86% appearing once. The sequence was obtained from a woman aged 25-40 years with COVID-19, enrolled during active disease. The chain couples TRBV10-2 to TRBJ1-3; 9 bases align to TRBD1. The sequenced sample was peripheral blood. The CDR3 loop is CASSSQGARGNTIYF. The CDR3 nucleotides read TGCGCCAGCAGCTCACAGGGGGCGCGAGGAAACACCATATATTTT.